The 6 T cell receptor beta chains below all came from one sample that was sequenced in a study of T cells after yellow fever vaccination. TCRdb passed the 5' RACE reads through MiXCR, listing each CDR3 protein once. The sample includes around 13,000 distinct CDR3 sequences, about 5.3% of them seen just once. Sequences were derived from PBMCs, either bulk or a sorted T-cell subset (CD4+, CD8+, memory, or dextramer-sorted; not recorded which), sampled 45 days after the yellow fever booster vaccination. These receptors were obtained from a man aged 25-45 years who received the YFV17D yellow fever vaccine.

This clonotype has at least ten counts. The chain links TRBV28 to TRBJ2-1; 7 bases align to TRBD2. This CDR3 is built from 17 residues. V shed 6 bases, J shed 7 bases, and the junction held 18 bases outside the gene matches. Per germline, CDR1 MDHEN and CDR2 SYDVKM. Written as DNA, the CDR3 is TGTGCCAGCAGCTTCATCGGGGGGAGGCGGGTTCGGAATGAGCAGTTCTTC. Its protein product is CASSFIGGRRVRNEQFF.

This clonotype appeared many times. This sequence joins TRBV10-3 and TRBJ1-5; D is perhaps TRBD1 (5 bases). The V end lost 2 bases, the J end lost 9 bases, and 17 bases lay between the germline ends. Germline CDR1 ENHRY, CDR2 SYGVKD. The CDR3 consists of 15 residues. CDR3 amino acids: CAISEGHLLAGPQHF. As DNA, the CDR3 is TGTGCCATCAGTGAGGGACACCTTCTTGCAGGGCCCCAGCATTTT.

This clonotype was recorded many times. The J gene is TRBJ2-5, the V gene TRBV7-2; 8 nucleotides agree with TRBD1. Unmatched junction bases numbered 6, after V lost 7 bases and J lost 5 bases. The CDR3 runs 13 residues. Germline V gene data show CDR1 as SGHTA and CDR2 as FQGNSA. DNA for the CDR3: TGTGCCAGCACCAGAACAGGGGGTGAGACCCAGTACTTC. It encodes CASTRTGGETQYF.

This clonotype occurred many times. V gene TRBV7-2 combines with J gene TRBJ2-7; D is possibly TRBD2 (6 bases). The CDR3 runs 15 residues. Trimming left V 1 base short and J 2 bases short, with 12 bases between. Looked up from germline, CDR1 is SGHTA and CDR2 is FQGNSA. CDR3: CASSLGLAATYEQYF. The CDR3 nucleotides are TGTGCCAGCAGCTTAGGTTTAGCGGCAACCTACGAGCAGTACTTC.

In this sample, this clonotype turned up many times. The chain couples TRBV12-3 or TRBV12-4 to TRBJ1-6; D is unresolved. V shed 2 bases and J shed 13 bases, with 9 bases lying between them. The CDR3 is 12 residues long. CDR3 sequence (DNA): TGTGCCAGCAGTTTATTAGGCTCGCCCCTCCACTTT. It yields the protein CASSLLGSPLHF.

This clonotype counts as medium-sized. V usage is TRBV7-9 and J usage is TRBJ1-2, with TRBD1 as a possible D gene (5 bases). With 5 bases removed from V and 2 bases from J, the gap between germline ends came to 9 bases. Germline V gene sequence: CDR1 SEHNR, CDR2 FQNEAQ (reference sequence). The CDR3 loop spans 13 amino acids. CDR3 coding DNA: TGTGCCAGCAGCGGGGCCCTCAACTATGGCTACACCTTC. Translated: CASSGALNYGYTF.